This TCR beta chain was documented in a study of T cells in severe cutaneous drug reactions (dated by TCRdb to about 2019). With respect to the entire study: Recruitment took place between about 2010 and 2019, drawing patients from Taiwan, Thailand and a European registry network. Only patients with a probable or definite SJS/TEN or DRESS diagnosis by RegiSCAR criteria were enrolled. The Naranjo algorithm and the ALDEN drug causality algorithm were used to identify the culprit drug. Patients in either the acute or the recovery stage provided biological samples, such as blister fluids/cells and PBMC. The study combined bulk TCR sequencing with single-cell sequencing, quantitative PCR validation, functional assays and transgenic mouse experiments. The libraries were made with iRepertoire multiplex PCR, and the authors referred to a comparison in which iRepertoire and 5' RACE methods, with or without UMI, captured abundant clonotypes to a similar degree. Study-wide findings and limitations: Although undetectable or scarce in tolerant-control and healthy-donor PBMC, a public TCRbeta CDR3 was found in all seven CBZ-SJS/TEN blister samples, at a mean of about 15%. CBZ-SJS/TEN patients showed strongly increased TRBV12-4 usage, with averages of roughly 30% in blister cells and 4% to 5% in PBMC. According to the authors, further study is still needed to determine whether the public TCR generalizes to SJS/TEN caused by other drugs.

The CDR3 runs 12 amino acids, cysteine and phenylalanine included. No DNA accompanies this entry. Sequences SQVTM (CDR1) and ANQGSEA (CDR2) are obtained from the germline V gene. For both bulk and single-cell sequencing, libraries were prepared with the iRepertoire multiplex PCR system and TCR subtype-specific primers. Bulk TCR beta libraries were generated by multiplex PCR with primers targeting V, D and J gene regions. Approximately 85-500 ng of RNA per sample was used as input for bulk TCR library preparation. An Illumina MiSeq was used to sequence the bulk TCR beta amplicons. As for the authors' bioinformatics: Sample misassignments and low-quality sequencing reads were removed through quality control steps. CDR3 was defined as the amino acids lying between the Y[YFLI]C motif of the V-gene and the [FW]GXGT motif of the J-segment. The IMGT database was followed for TRBV and TRBJ gene assignments and CDR3 clonotypes. TRBV expression in each sample was normalized to the mean expression of the same gene in PBMC from 44 healthy donors. TCRdb reprocessed the reads, reporting each CDR3 protein sequence once and no DNA. The V and J calls here are based on TCRdb, not the publication. The sample table holds about 3,800 distinct CDR3 sequences. More than 75% of the sample belongs to the ten largest clones.

Sequenced donors were patients with carbamazepine-induced Stevens-Johnson syndrome or toxic epidermal necrolysis (CBZ-SJS/TEN). Peripheral blood repertoires were obtained from CBZ-SJS/TEN patients of Han Chinese (about five) and European (six) origin. Next-generation sequencing was used to profile the T cell receptor repertoires of patients with drug-induced severe cutaneous adverse reactions in a search for drug-specific clonotypes. The RNA source was either peripheral blood mononuclear cells or blister cells from skin lesions. With regard to this clonotype: The target of this receptor is not known.

Recombination connected TRBV29-1 to TRBJ2-3. Material: PBMCs. This TCR came from a human donor with Stevens-Johnson syndrome, a severe cutaneous drug reaction. The CDR3 sequence is CSVQKSGNTQYF.